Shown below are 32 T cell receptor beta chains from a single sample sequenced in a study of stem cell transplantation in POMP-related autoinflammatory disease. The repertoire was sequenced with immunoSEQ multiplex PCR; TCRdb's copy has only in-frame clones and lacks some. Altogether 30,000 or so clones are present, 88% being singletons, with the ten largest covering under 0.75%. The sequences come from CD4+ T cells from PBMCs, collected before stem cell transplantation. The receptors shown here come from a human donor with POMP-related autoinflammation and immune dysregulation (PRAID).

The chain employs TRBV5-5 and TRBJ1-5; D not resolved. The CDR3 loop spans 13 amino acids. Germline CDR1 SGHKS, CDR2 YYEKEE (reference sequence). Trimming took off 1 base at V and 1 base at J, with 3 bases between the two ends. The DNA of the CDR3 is TGTGCCAGCAGCTTGAGGAGCAATCAGCCCCAGCATTTT. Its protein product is CASSLRSNQPQHF. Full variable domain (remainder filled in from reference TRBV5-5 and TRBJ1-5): DAGVTQSPTHLIKTRGQQVTLRCSPISGHKSVSWYQQVLGQGPQFIFQYYEKEERGRGNFPDRFSARQFPNYSSELNVNALLLGDSALYLCASSLRSNQPQHFGDGTRLSIL.

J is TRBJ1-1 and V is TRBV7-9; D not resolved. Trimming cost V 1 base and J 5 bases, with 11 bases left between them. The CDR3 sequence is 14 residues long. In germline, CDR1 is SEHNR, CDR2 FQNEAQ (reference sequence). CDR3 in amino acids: CASSLGLPWTEAFF. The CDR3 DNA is TGTGCCAGCAGCTTAGGCCTCCCCTGGACTGAAGCTTTCTTT.

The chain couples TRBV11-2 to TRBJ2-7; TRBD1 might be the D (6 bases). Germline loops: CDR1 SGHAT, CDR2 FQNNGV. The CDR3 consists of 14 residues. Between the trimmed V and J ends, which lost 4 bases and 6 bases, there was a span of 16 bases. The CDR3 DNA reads TGTGCCAGCAGCTCAACAGGGATTTGGGGCGAGCAGTACTTC. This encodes CASSSTGIWGEQYF.

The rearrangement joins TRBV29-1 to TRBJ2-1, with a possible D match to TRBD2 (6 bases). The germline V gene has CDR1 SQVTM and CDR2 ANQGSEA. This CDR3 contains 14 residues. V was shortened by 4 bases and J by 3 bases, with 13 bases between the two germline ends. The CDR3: CSVGRTGVYNEQFF. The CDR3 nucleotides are TGCAGCGTTGGAAGGACGGGAGTCTACAATGAGCAGTTCTTC.

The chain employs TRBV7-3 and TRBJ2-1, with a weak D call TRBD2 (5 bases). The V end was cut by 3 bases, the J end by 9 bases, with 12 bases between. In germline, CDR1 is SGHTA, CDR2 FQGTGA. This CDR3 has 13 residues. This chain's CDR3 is CASSFWAGGEQFF. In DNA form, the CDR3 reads TGTGCCAGCAGCTTTTGGGCGGGCGGTGAGCAGTTCTTC.

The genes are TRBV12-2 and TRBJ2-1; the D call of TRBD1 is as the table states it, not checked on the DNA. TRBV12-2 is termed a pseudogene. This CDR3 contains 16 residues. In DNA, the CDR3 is TGTGCAAGTCGCTGCCTACCGGGACAGGGGCGGAATGAGCAGTTCTTC. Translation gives CASRCLPGQGRNEQFF.

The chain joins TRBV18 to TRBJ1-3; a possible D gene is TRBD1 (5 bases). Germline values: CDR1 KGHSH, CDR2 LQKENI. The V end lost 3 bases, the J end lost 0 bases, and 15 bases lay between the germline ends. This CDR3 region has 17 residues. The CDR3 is CASSPVYRTASGNTIYF. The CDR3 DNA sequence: TGTGCCAGCTCACCGGTTTACAGGACCGCCTCTGGAAACACCATATATTTT.

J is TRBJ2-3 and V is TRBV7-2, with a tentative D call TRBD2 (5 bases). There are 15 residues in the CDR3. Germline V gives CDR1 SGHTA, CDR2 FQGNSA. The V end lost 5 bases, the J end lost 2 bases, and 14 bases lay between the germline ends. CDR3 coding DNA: TGTGCCAGCAGCCTAGGACTCAGCTCCACAGATACGCAGTATTTT. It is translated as CASSLGLSSTDTQYF.

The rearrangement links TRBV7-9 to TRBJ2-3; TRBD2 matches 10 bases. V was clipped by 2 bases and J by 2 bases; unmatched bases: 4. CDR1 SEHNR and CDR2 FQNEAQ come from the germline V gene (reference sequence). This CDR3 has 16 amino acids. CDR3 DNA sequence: TGTGCCAGCAGCTTAAGACTAGCGGGTTTCACAGATACGCAGTATTTT. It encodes CASSLRLAGFTDTQYF.

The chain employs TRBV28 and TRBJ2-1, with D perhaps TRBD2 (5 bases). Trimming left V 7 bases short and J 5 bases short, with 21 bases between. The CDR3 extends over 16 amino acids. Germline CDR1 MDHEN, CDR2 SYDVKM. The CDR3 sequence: CASTFLSLAPDNEQFF. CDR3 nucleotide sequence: TGTGCCAGCACCTTTTTGAGTCTAGCCCCGGACAATGAGCAGTTCTTC.

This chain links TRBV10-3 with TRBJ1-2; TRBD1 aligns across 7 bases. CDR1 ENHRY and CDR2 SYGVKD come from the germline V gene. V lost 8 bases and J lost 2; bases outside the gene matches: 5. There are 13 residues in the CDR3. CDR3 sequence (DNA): TGTGCCATCGGGAGGGGGCCCAACTATGGCTACACCTTC. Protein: CAIGRGPNYGYTF.

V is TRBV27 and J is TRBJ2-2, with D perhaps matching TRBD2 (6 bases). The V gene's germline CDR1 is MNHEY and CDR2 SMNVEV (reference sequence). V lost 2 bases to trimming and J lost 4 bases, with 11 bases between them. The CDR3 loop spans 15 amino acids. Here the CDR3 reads CASSLELAGTGELFF. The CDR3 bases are TGTGCCAGCAGTTTAGAACTAGCCGGCACCGGGGAGCTGTTTTTT.

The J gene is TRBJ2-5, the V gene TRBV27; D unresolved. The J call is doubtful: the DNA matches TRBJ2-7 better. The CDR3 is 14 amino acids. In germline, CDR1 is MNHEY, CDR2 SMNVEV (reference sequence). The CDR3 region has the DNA TGTGCCAGCAGTTACCGGACGGAAAGCTACGAGCAGTACTTC. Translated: CASSYRTESYEQYF.

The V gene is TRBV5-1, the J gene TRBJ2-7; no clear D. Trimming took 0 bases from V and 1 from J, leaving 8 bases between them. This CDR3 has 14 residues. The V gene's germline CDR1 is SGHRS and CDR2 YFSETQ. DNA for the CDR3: TGCGCCAGCAGCTTGGGTGCTGATTCCTACGAGCAGTACTTC. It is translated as CASSLGADSYEQYF.

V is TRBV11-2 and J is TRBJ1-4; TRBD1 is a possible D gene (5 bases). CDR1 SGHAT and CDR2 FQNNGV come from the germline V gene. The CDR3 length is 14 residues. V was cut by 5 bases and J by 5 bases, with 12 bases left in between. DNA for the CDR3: TGTGCCAGCAGCCCCCGACGGGGGAATGAAAAACTGTTTTTT. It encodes CASSPRRGNEKLFF.

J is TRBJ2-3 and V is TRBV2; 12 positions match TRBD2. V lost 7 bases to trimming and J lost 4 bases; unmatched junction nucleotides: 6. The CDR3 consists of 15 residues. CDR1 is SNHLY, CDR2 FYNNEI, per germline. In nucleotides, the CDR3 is TGTGCCAGCACCCAGACTAGCGGGGGTTCAGATACGCAGTATTTT. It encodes CASTQTSGGSDTQYF.

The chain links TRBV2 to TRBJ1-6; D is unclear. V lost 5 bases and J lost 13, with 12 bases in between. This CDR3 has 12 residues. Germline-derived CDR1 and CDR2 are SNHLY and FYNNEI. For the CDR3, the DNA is TGTGCCAGCAGTTCTGTTGCTTGGCCCCTCCACTTT. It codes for CASSSVAWPLHF.

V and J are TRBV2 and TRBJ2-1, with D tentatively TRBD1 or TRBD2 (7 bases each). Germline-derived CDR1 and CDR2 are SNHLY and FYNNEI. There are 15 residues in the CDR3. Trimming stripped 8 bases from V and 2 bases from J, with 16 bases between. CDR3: CASSRGQGAYNEQFF. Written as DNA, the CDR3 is TGTGCCAGCTCGCGGGGGCAGGGGGCCTACAATGAGCAGTTCTTC.

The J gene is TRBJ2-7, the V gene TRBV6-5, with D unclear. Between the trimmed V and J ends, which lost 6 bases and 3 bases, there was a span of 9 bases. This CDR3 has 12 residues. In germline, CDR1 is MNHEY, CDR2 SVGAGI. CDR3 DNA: TGTGCCAGCAGGACATCTAGCTACGAGCAGTACTTC. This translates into CASRTSSYEQYF.

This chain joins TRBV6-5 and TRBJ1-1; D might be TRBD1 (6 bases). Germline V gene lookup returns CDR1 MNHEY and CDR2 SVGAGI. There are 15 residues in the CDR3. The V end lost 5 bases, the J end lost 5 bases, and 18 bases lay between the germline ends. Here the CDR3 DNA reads TGTGCCAGCAGTGCCTTGGGGGGCACATGGACTGAAGCTTTCTTT. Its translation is CASSALGGTWTEAFF.

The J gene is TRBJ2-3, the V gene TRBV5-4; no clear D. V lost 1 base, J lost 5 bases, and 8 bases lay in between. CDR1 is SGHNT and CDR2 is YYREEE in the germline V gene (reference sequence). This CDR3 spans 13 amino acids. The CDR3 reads CASSLTPIDTQYF. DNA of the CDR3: TGTGCCAGCAGCTTGACCCCAATAGATACGCAGTATTTT.

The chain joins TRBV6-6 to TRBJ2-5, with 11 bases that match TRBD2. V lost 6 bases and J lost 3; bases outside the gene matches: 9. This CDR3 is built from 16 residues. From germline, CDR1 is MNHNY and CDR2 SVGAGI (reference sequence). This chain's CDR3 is CASSPFSGGAKETQYF. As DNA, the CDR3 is TGTGCCAGCAGCCCCTTTAGCGGGGGGGCCAAAGAGACCCAGTACTTC.

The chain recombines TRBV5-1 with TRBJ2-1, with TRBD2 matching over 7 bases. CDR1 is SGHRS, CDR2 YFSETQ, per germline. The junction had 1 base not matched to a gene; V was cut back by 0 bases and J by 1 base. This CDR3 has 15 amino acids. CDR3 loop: CASSLARGSYNEQFF. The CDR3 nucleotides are TGCGCCAGCAGCTTGGCGCGGGGGTCCTACAATGAGCAGTTCTTC.

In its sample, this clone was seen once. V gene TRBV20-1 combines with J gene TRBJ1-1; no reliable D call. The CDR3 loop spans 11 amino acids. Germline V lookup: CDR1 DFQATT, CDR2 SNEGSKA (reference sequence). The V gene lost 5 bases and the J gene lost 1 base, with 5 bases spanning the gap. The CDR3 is CSADANTEAFF. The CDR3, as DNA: TGCAGTGCTGACGCGAACACTGAAGCTTTCTTT.

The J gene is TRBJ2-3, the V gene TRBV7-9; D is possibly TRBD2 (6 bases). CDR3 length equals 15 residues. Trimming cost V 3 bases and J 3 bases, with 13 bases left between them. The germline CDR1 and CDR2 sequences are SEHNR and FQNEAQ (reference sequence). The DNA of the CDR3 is TGTGCCAGCAGCTTCGATGGGAGGAAGACAGATACGCAGTATTTT. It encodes CASSFDGRKTDTQYF.

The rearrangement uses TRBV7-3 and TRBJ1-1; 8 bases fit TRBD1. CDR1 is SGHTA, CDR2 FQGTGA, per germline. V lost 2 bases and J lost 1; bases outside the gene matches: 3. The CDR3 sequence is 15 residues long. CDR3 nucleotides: TGTGCCAGCAGCTTACACGGACAGGGGAACACTGAAGCTTTCTTT. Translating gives CASSLHGQGNTEAFF.

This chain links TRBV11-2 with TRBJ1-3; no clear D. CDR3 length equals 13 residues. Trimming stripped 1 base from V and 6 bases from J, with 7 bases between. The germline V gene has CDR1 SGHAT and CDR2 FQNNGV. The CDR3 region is CASSLVGLNTIYF. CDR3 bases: TGTGCCAGCAGCTTAGTGGGATTAAACACCATATATTTT.

The CDR3: CASSLEGLRTSETQYF. The CDR3 DNA reads TGCGCCAGCAGCCTGGAGGGACTCCGGACGTCGGAGACCCAGTACTTC. V gene TRBV5-1 combines with J gene TRBJ2-5; TRBD2 might be the D (6 bases). Trimming took off 4 bases at V and 5 bases at J, with 21 bases between the two ends. Germline V gives CDR1 SGHRS, CDR2 YFSETQ. CDR3 length: 16 amino acids.

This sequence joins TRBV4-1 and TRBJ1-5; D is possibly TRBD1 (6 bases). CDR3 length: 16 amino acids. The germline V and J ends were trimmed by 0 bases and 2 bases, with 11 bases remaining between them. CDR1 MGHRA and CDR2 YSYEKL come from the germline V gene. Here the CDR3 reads CASSQEGGRGNQPQHF. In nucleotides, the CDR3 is TGCGCCAGCAGCCAAGAGGGGGGCAGGGGCAATCAGCCCCAGCATTTT.

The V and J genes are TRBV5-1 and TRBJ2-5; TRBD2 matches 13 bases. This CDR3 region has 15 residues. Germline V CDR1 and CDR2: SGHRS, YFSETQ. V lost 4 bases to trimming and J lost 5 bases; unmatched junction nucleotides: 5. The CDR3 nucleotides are TGCGCCAGCAGCGCGACTAGCGGGAGGTGGGAGACCCAGTACTTC. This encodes CASSATSGRWETQYF.

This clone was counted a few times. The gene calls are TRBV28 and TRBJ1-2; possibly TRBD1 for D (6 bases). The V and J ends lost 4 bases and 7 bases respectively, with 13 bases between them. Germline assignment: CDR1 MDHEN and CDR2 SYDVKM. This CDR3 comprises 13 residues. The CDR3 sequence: CASSWYREGGYTF. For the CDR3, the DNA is TGTGCCAGCAGTTGGTACAGGGAGGGTGGCTACACCTTC.

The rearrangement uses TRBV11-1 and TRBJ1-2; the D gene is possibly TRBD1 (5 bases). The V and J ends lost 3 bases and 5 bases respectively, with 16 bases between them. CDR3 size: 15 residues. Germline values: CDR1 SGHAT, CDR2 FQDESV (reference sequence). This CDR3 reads CASSFGTQDGYGYTF. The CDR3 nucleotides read TGTGCCAGCAGCTTCGGGACCCAAGATGGGTATGGCTACACCTTC.